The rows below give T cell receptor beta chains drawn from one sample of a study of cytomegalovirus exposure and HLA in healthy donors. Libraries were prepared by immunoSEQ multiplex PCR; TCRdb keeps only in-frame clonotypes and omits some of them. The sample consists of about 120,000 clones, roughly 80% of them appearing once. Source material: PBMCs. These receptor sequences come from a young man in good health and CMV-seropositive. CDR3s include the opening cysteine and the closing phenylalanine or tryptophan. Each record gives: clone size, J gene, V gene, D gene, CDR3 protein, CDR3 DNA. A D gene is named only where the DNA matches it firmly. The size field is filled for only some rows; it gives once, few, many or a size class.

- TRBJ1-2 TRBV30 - CAWTHRNYGYTF TGTGCCTGGACCCACCGGAACTATGGCTACACCTTC
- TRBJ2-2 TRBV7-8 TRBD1 CASSLLPGGTNTGELFF TGTGCCAGCAGTTTGCTCCCAGGGGGAACTAACACCGGGGAGCTGTTTTTT
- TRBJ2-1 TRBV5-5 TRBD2 CASSGTSAYNEQFF TGTGCCAGCAGCGGAACTAGCGCTTACAATGAGCAGTTCTTC
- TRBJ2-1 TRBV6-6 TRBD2 CASSYLTSGKINEQFF TGTGCCAGCAGTTATTTGACTAGCGGGAAAATTAATGAGCAGTTCTTC
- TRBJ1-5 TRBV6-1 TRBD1 CASGTATLGTQHF TGTGCCAGTGGGACAGCCACCCTTGGGACCCAGCATTTT
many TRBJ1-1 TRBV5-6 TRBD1 CASSYPTGRNTEAFF TGTGCCAGCAGCTACCCGACAGGGCGGAACACTGAAGCTTTCTTT
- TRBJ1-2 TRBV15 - CATSRGGGRTYGYTF TGTGCCACCAGCAGAGGTGGAGGGAGGACCTATGGCTACACCTTC
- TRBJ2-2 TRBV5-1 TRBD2 CASSRDYNRGELFF TGCGCCAGCAGCCGGGACTACAACCGCGGGGAGCTGTTTTTT
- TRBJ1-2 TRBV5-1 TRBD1 CASSAEGQGGIGTF TGCGCCAGCAGCGCGGAGGGACAGGGGGGAATAGGCACCTTC
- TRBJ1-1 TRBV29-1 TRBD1 CSVGVTGDFTEAFF TGCAGCGTTGGGGTGACAGGGGATTTCACTGAAGCTTTCTTT
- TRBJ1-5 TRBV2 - CASNRQAVNQPQHF TGTGCCAGCAATCGACAGGCGGTCAATCAGCCCCAGCATTTT
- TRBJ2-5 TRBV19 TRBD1 CASSTDRGWETQYF TGTGCCAGTAGTACGGACAGGGGATGGGAGACCCAGTACTTC
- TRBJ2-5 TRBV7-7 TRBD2 CASSLAGLQETQYF TGTGCTAGCAGCTTAGCGGGGCTTCAAGAGACCCAGTACTTC
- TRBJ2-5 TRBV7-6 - CASSKEIQETQYF TGTGCCAGCAGCAAAGAGATACAAGAGACCCAGTACTTC
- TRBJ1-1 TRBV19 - CASGNRDIGPAFF TGTGCCAGTGGGAATAGGGACATCGGGCCAGCTTTCTTT
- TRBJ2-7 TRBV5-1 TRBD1 CASTPLRDSGGYEQYF TGCGCCAGCACCCCGCTCCGGGACAGTGGGGGCTACGAGCAGTACTTC
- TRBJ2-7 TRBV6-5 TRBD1 CASKLNRDSYEQYF TGTGCCAGCAAACTAAACAGGGACAGCTACGAGCAGTACTTC
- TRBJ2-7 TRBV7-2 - CASSLNIRGEQYF TGTGCCAGCAGCCTGAACATACGCGGCGAGCAGTACTTC
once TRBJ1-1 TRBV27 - CASSLQGLNPNTEAFF TGTGCCAGCAGTTTACAGGGACTTAATCCGAACACTGAAGCTTTCTTT
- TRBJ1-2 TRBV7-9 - CASSLAGDPGAYGYTF TGTGCCAGCAGTCTTGCGGGGGACCCGGGGGCCTATGGCTACACCTTC
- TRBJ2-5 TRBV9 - CASSVRGLGGAETQYF TGTGCCAGCAGCGTACGCGGTCTAGGGGGGGCTGAGACCCAGTACTTC
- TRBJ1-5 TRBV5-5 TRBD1 CASSGGTGQGNQPQHF TGTGCCAGCAGCGGTGGGACAGGCCAGGGCAATCAGCCCCAGCATTTT
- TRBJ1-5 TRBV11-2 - CASSLGPLGQPQHF TGTGCCAGCAGCTTAGGACCCCTCGGGCAGCCCCAGCATTTT
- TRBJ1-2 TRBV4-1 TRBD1 CASSPRDRRPTHYGYTF TGCGCCAGCAGCCCCCGGGACAGGAGACCCACCCACTATGGCTACACCTTC
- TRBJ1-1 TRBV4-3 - CASSQGGRRNTEAFF TGCGCCAGCAGCCAAGGAGGTCGCAGGAACACTGAAGCTTTCTTT
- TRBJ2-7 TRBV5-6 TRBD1 CASSGGQDPNYYEQYF TGTGCCAGCAGCGGAGGACAGGACCCAAATTACTACGAGCAGTACTTC
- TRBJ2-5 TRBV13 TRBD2 CASSLAGGRPETQYF TGTGCCAGCAGCTTAGCGGGAGGACGGCCAGAGACCCAGTACTTC
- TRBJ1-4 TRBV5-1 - CASSLKEGLNEKLFF TGCGCCAGCAGCTTGAAGGAGGGTCTTAATGAAAAACTGTTTTTT
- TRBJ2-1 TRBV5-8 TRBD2 CASSLGLASYNEQFF TGTGCCAGCAGCTTGGGACTAGCAAGCTACAATGAGCAGTTCTTC
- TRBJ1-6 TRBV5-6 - CASSLYAYSYNSPLHF TGTGCCAGCAGCTTATATGCCTACTCCTATAATTCACCCCTCCACTTT
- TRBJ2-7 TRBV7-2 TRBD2 CASSLGLADSYEQYF TGTGCCAGCAGCTTAGGGCTAGCGGACTCCTACGAGCAGTACTTC
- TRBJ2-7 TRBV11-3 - CASSSRSGEQYF TGTGCCAGCAGCTCTAGATCGGGCGAGCAGTACTTC
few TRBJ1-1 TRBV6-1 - CASSLGQMNTEAFF TGTGCCAGCAGCCTAGGACAGATGAACACTGAAGCTTTCTTT
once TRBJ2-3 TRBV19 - CASSTIGQTDTDTQYF TGTGCCAGTAGTACCATAGGACAGACCGATACAGATACGCAGTATTTT
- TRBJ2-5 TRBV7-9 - CSSSFSQHVETQYF TGTTCCAGCAGCTTTTCACAGCACGTAGAGACCCAGTACTTC
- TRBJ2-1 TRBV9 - CASSPRGGRRLAASYNEQFF TGTGCCAGCAGCCCCCGTGGGGGCCGTAGGCTAGCGGCCTCCTACAATGAGCAGTTCTTC
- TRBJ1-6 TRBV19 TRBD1 CASSPEDRGHSPLHF TGTGCCAGTAGTCCAGAGGACAGGGGGCATTCACCCCTCCACTTT
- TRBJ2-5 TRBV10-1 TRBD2 CASSESTSGGQETQYF TGCGCCAGCAGTGAGTCGACTAGCGGAGGGCAAGAGACCCAGTACTTC
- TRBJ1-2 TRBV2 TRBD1 CASSESSSGGSIGYTF TGTGCCAGCAGTGAAAGCTCGTCAGGGGGCTCCATTGGCTACACCTTC
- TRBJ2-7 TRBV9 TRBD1 CASTRQGAFYEQYF TGTGCCAGCACGAGACAGGGGGCTTTTTACGAGCAGTACTTC
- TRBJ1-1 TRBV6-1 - CASSLNGRIRTEAFF TGTGCCAGCAGCCTTAACGGGAGGATTAGGACTGAAGCTTTCTTT
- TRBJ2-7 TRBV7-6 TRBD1 CASEWGTGGYEQYF TGTGCCAGCGAGTGGGGGACAGGGGGCTACGAGCAGTACTTC
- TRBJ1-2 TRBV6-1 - CASTGNYGYTF TGTGCCAGCACAGGGAACTATGGCTACACCTTC
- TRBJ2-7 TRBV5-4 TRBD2 CASSLLEGGTYEQYF TGTGCCAGCAGCTTGTTGGAGGGAGGGACCTACGAGCAGTACTTC
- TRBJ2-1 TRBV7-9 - CASSLQYINEQFF TGTGCCAGCAGTCTTCAGTATATCAATGAGCAGTTCTTC
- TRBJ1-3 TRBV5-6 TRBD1 CASSLGDRGPIYF TGTGCCAGCAGCTTGGGGGACAGGGGGCCGATATATTTT
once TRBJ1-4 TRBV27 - CASRARGGLTNEKLFF TGTGCCAGCAGGGCACGTGGGGGCCTCACTAATGAAAAACTGTTTTTT
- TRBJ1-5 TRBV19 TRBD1 CASSTGPTRDSNNQPQHF TGTGCCAGTAGCACCGGCCCTACCCGGGACAGTAATAATCAGCCCCAGCATTTT
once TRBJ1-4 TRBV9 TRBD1 CASSPGTGYEKLFF TGTGCCAGCAGCCCCGGGACAGGCTATGAAAAACTGTTTTTT
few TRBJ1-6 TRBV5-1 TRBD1 CASSPGGLNNSPLHF TGCGCCAGCAGCCCAGGGGGTCTTAATAATTCACCCCTCCACTTT